The rows below give T cell receptor beta chains drawn from one sample of a study of radiotherapy plus CTLA-4 blockade in lung cancer. Assay used: immunoSEQ multiplex PCR; TCRdb lists only in-frame clones, some missing. The sample has 95,000 to 150,000 clones, 85% to 90% seen once. Sequenced material: peripheral blood, taken from a patient treated with radiotherapy plus ipilimumab. These TCRs come from a human donor with non-small cell lung cancer that progressed on radiotherapy plus ipilimumab. The CDR3 runs from the conserved cysteine through the conserved F or W. The D gene is left open where the match is weak. The size field is filled for only some rows; it gives once, few, many or a size class.

d_call	v_call	j_call	clone_size	cdr3_aa	cdr3_nt
TRBD1	TRBV27	TRBJ1-2	-	CASSPFQGGRYGYTF	TGTGCCAGCAGTCCTTTCCAGGGGGGAAGGTATGGCTACACCTTC
-	TRBV12-5	TRBJ1-5	-	CASGWRGNQPQHF	TGTGCTAGTGGCTGGCGAGGCAATCAGCCCCAGCATTTT
-	TRBV5-1	TRBJ1-2	-	CASSSGALYGYTF	TGCGCCAGCAGCTCAGGGGCCCTCTATGGCTACACCTTC
TRBD1	TRBV14	TRBJ2-7	-	CASSQAGTAVYEQYF	TGTGCCAGCAGCCAAGCCGGGACAGCGGTTTACGAGCAGTACTTC
-	TRBV18	TRBJ2-3	once	CASSQFQGLNTDTQYF	TGTGCCAGCTCACAGTTCCAAGGACTTAACACAGATACGCAGTATTTT
-	TRBV6-5	TRBJ1-2	few	CASSYQAQSGGYTF	TGTGCCAGCAGTTACCAGGCCCAAAGCGGTGGCTACACCTTC
-	TRBV5-1	TRBJ1-2	-	CASSPDSPLLYGYTF	TGCGCCAGCAGCCCGGACAGTCCCCTTCTCTATGGCTACACCTTC
-	TRBV6-5	TRBJ1-1	-	CASSFRGSDTEAFF	TGTGCCAGCAGTTTCAGGGGTTCGGACACTGAAGCTTTCTTT
-	TRBV5-6	TRBJ2-1	-	CASSSAGRNEQFF	TGTGCCAGCAGCTCTGCGGGTAGGAATGAGCAGTTCTTC
-	TRBV11-3	TRBJ1-1	-	CASSPGTSMNTEAFF	TGTGCCAGCAGCCCCGGGACGTCCATGAACACTGAAGCTTTCTTT
-	TRBV29-1	TRBJ1-3	-	CSVEDLVGNTIYF	TGCAGCGTTGAAGATCTAGTAGGAAACACCATATATTTT
TRBD2	TRBV14	TRBJ2-1	-	CASSQAGGGGDNEQFF	TGTGCCAGCAGCCAAGCTGGGGGCGGGGGGGACAATGAGCAGTTCTTC
TRBD1	TRBV9	TRBJ1-1	-	CASSAQTGGTEAFF	TGTGCCAGCAGCGCTCAGACAGGGGGCACTGAAGCTTTCTTT
-	TRBV4-2	TRBJ1-3	-	CASSHGGATGNTIYF	TGTGCCAGCAGCCACGGGGGGGCAACTGGAAACACCATATATTTT
-	TRBV5-5	TRBJ2-2	-	CASSPFTGELFF	TGTGCCAGCAGCCCGTTTACCGGGGAGCTGTTTTTT
TRBD2	TRBV7-2	TRBJ2-1	-	CASSSSSGSIYNEQFF	TGTGCCAGCAGCTCCTCTAGCGGAAGCATCTACAATGAGCAGTTCTTC
TRBD2	TRBV25-1	TRBJ2-1	-	CASRGTSGRVEQFF	TGTGCCAGCCGCGGGACTAGCGGGAGGGTAGAGCAGTTCTTC